Below are 27 T cell receptor beta chains sequenced from a single sample in a study of siplizumab effects on memory and regulatory T cells (dated by TCRdb to the late 2010s). The library came from the immunoSEQ multiplex PCR assay. In TCRdb, the immuneACCESS table is reduced to in-frame sequences with V and J assigned. These tables do not hold every clone; where another copy was compared, an unresolved V gene accounts for under half, and the others remain unexplained. The sample profile shows approximately 52,000 clones; 95% to 97% of them were found once. Approximately 0.59% of the sample goes to the ten largest clones. The sequenced sample consisted of naive CD4+ T cells sorted from blood. The cell subset or site label of this sample denotes: unstimulated naive T cells. Receptors were obtained from a human donor in good health.

The chain recombines TRBV4-2 with TRBJ1-5; D is uncertain. The V and J ends lost 1 base and 0 bases respectively, with 10 bases between them. Germline CDR1 is LGHNA and CDR2 is YNFKEQ. This CDR3 is built from 16 residues. CDR3 loop: CASSQGVSNSNQPQHF. CDR3 nucleotide sequence: TGTGCCAGCAGCCAAGGAGTCAGTAATAGCAATCAGCCCCAGCATTTT.

This clone came up once. The chain combines TRBV6-6 with TRBJ2-1, with 14 bases fitting TRBD2. Trimming removed 6 bases from V and 9 bases from J; junction bases left unmatched: 7. This CDR3 has 15 residues. Per the germline V gene, CDR1 is MNHNY and CDR2 is SVGAGI (reference sequence). In DNA, the CDR3 is TGTGCCAGCAGCGACGGACTAGCGGGAGGAGTTGAGCAGTTCTTC. Its protein is CASSDGLAGGVEQFF.

The rearrangement uses TRBV7-9 and TRBJ1-1; D not certain. The CDR3 consists of 13 residues. V lost 6 bases to trimming and J lost 2 bases, with 10 bases between them. The germline gives CDR1 SEHNR, CDR2 FQNEAQ (reference sequence). The CDR3 DNA reads as TGTGCCAGCAGATTGGACGGAAACACTGAAGCTTTCTTT. It codes for CASRLDGNTEAFF.

The gene calls are TRBV18 and TRBJ1-3, with TRBD1 matching 7 bases. This CDR3 region has 18 residues. Germline V gene lookup returns CDR1 KGHSH and CDR2 LQKENI. J was trimmed by 2 bases and V by 3 bases; bases with no gene match: 13. This CDR3 reads CASSPLIPGQLTGNTIYF. Written as DNA, the CDR3 is TGTGCCAGCTCACCTTTAATTCCGGGACAGTTAACTGGAAACACCATATATTTT.

This clone was picked up one time. The genes are TRBV4-2 and TRBJ1-1; TRBD1 matches at 8 bases. The CDR3 consists of 14 residues. With V trimmed by 4 bases and J by 4 bases, 5 bases remained unmatched. The V gene's germline CDR1 is LGHNA and CDR2 YNFKEQ. The CDR3 DNA reads TGTGCCAGCAGCCGCGGACAGGGTAGCACTGAAGCTTTCTTT. It translates to CASSRGQGSTEAFF.

The rearrangement joins TRBV6-5 to TRBJ2-3; D gene uncertain. The CDR3 totals 13 residues. Germline CDR1 reads MNHEY; CDR2 reads SVGAGI. The V gene lost 0 bases and the J gene lost 2 bases, with 3 bases spanning the gap. CDR3 loop: CASSYSITDTQYF. CDR3 coding DNA: TGTGCCAGCAGTTACTCGATCACAGATACGCAGTATTTT.

The V and J genes are TRBV6-4 and TRBJ2-7; D unclear. CDR1 is MRHNA and CDR2 is SNTAGT in the germline V gene. Trimming left V 10 bases short and J 6 bases short, with 10 bases between. The CDR3 is made up of 10 amino acids. The CDR3 reads CANTLREQYF. The CDR3 coding sequence is TGTGCCAACACCCTACGCGAGCAGTACTTC.

The chain joins TRBV7-2 to TRBJ2-3, with D hard to call. This CDR3 contains 16 residues. CDR1 SGHTA and CDR2 FQGNSA come from the germline V gene. With 0 bases removed from V and 0 bases from J, the gap between germline ends came to 10 bases. The CDR3 DNA reads as TGTGCCAGCAGCTTAGCGCTGTCGCTTAGCACAGATACGCAGTATTTT. Its protein is CASSLALSLSTDTQYF.

This chain connects TRBV7-9 to TRBJ1-5; D not resolved. CDR3 length equals 14 residues. Between the trimmed V and J ends, which lost 3 bases and 4 bases, there was a span of 10 bases. Germline CDR1 SEHNR, CDR2 FQNEAQ (reference sequence). CDR3 DNA sequence: TGTGCCAGCAGCTTGAAGGGAGTAAATCAGCCCCAGCATTTT. Its protein is CASSLKGVNQPQHF.

The chain links TRBV28 to TRBJ1-5, with D hard to call. Germline-derived CDR1 and CDR2 are MDHEN and SYDVKM. Trimming pared 1 base from V and 5 bases from J, leaving 9 bases between. This CDR3 has 14 residues. CDR3 sequence (DNA): TGTGCCAGCAGTTTATCGGGTGGGCATCAGCCCCAGCATTTT. Its protein is CASSLSGGHQPQHF.

The V call is TRBV4-1, the J call TRBJ2-1; D is tentatively TRBD1 or TRBD2 (5 bases each). The germline gives CDR1 MGHRA, CDR2 YSYEKL. This CDR3 spans 16 amino acids. The germline V and J ends were trimmed by 2 bases and 0 bases, with 11 bases remaining between them. This chain's CDR3 is CASSQRGRNSYNEQFF. The CDR3, as DNA: TGCGCCAGCAGCCAACGGGGCAGGAACTCCTACAATGAGCAGTTCTTC.

This chain connects TRBV6-1 to TRBJ1-1; the D is unclear. The CDR3 covers 14 residues. Germline loops: CDR1 MNHNS, CDR2 SASEGT. V lost 6 bases and J lost 4, with 15 bases in between. The CDR3 loop is CASSPQPLGTEAFF. The CDR3 bases are TGTGCCAGCAGCCCCCAGCCCTTGGGCACTGAAGCTTTCTTT.

V is TRBV9 and J is TRBJ2-5, with D unresolved. Per germline, CDR1 SGDLS and CDR2 YYNGEE. The V gene lost 7 bases and the J gene lost 2 bases, with 18 bases spanning the gap. The CDR3 spans 15 residues. CDR3 sequence: CASARGTGPQETQYF. The CDR3 bases are TGTGCCAGCGCCAGAGGTACGGGCCCACAAGAGACCCAGTACTTC.

V and J are TRBV29-1 and TRBJ2-7; 8 nucleotides align to TRBD1. CDR1 and CDR2 (germline): SQVTM, ANQGSEA. This CDR3 has 14 amino acids. V was clipped by 3 bases and J by 5 bases; unmatched bases: 9. CDR3 coding DNA: TGCAGCGTTGATCCCTCCGGGACAGGCCACGAGCAGTACTTC. Amino acids: CSVDPSGTGHEQYF.

This clone was recorded once. This chain joins TRBV6-6 and TRBJ1-2; TRBD1 agrees at 10 bases. CDR1 is MNHNY and CDR2 is SVGAGI in the germline V gene (reference sequence). J gave up 6 bases and V 4 bases, and 5 bases lay outside the gene matches. This CDR3 comprises 14 residues. The CDR3 is CASSSRQGAHGYTF. The DNA of the CDR3 is TGTGCCAGCAGTTCACGACAGGGGGCCCATGGCTACACCTTC.

The chain carries TRBV30 and TRBJ2-1; D perhaps matches TRBD2 (5 bases). The V end lost 3 bases, the J end lost 10 bases, and 19 bases lay between the germline ends. Germline loops: CDR1 GTSNPN, CDR2 SVGIG (reference sequence). CDR3 size: 14 residues. CDR3 residues: CAWSPSSMGGEQFF. The CDR3 DNA reads as TGTGCCTGGAGCCCGAGCTCCATGGGCGGGGAGCAGTTCTTC. The entire variable domain, with the rest obtained from reference TRBV30 and TRBJ2-1, is as follows: SQTIHQWPATLVQPVGSPLSLECTVEGTSNPNLYWYRQAAGRGLQLLFYSVGIGQISSEVPQNLSASRPQDRQFILSSKKLLLSDSGFYLCAWSPSSMGGEQFFGPGTRLTVL.

This clone was seen a single time. This chain connects TRBV7-2 to TRBJ2-7; TRBD2 agrees at 11 bases. The CDR3 contains 16 residues. The V segment lost 5 bases and the J segment 1 base; nucleotides outside the gene matches: 7. Germline V gene sequence: CDR1 SGHTA, CDR2 FQGNSA. The CDR3 loop reads CASSTLAGVGSYEQYF. The CDR3 DNA follows: TGTGCCAGCAGCACACTAGCGGGAGTTGGGTCCTACGAGCAGTACTTC.

CDR3 protein: CASSRLAGETDTQYF. The CDR3 region has the DNA TGTGCCAGCAGTCGACTAGCGGGAGAAACAGATACGCAGTATTTT. This chain links TRBV6-5 with TRBJ2-3; TRBD2 agrees at 12 bases. Trimming cost V 5 bases and J 3 bases; bases outside gene matches: 3. The germline V gene encodes CDR1 MNHEY and CDR2 SVGAGI. This CDR3 is 15 amino acids long.

The chain employs TRBV27 and TRBJ2-3, with D possibly being TRBD2 (5 bases). CDR3 size: 14 residues. The V and J ends lost 5 bases and 2 bases respectively, with 11 bases between them. Germline values: CDR1 MNHEY, CDR2 SMNVEV (reference sequence). CDR3: CASSQRRDTDTQYF. CDR3 in DNA: TGTGCCAGCAGTCAGCGCCGGGACACAGATACGCAGTATTTT.

The CDR3 sequence is CASSQQGWVNQPQHF. DNA of the CDR3: TGCGCCAGCAGCCAACAGGGGTGGGTCAATCAGCCCCAGCATTTT. The chain combines TRBV4-1 with TRBJ1-5; TRBD1 is a possible D gene (6 bases). Germline V gene lookup returns CDR1 MGHRA and CDR2 YSYEKL. Trimming shortened V by 2 bases and J by 3 bases, and 11 bases separated the two germline ends. The CDR3 is 15 residues long.

This sequence joins TRBV15 and TRBJ2-7; TRBD1 matches 10 bases. From germline, CDR1 is LNHNV and CDR2 YYDKDF (reference sequence). V lost 3 bases, J lost 0 bases, and 2 bases stayed unmatched. The CDR3 runs 15 residues. CDR3 loop: CATSSRDRGSYEQYF. The DNA for the CDR3 is TGTGCCACCAGCAGTAGGGACAGGGGCTCCTACGAGCAGTACTTC. The variable domain in full, completed from reference TRBV15 and TRBJ2-7, reads DAMVIQNPRYQVTQFGKPVTLSCSQTLNHNVMYWYQQKSSQAPKLLFHYYDKDFNNEADTPDNFQSRRPNTSFCFLDIRSPGLGDTAMYLCATSSRDRGSYEQYFGPGTRLTVT.

This clone was detected once. This chain uses TRBV28 with TRBJ1-1, with no clear D. Germline CDR1 and CDR2: MDHEN and SYDVKM. The CDR3 covers 13 residues. Trimming removed 1 base from V and 1 base from J, with 4 bases in between. DNA of the CDR3: TGTGCCAGCAGTTTATTTAGGAACACTGAAGCTTTCTTT. Translated: CASSLFRNTEAFF.

This clone was seen a few times. This rearrangement joins TRBV27 to TRBJ1-5; 8 bases agree with TRBD1. Germline trimming cut 4 bases from V and 3 bases from J; bases unmatched to any gene: 5. Germline-derived CDR1 and CDR2 are MNHEY and SMNVEV (reference sequence). This CDR3 spans 15 amino acids. The DNA of the CDR3 is TGTGCCAGCAGTTCCCAGGGGGCTGTCAATCAGCCCCAGCATTTT. Encoded protein: CASSSQGAVNQPQHF.

The chain joins TRBV5-1 to TRBJ1-3, with unresolved D. CDR3 size: 16 residues. Germline V gene data show CDR1 as SGHRS and CDR2 as YFSETQ. Trimming took 0 bases from V and 0 from J, leaving 10 bases between them. The chain's CDR3 is CASSLGVSGSGNTIYF. The CDR3 DNA sequence: TGCGCCAGCAGCTTGGGAGTGTCGGGCTCTGGAAACACCATATATTTT.

V gene TRBV14 combines with J gene TRBJ1-1; D is unclear. This CDR3 is built from 13 residues. With 5 bases removed from V and 2 bases from J, the gap between germline ends came to 9 bases. Germline V CDR1 and CDR2: SGHDN, FVKESK. The CDR3 nucleotides read TGTGCCAGCAGCTCCCAGACCAACACTGAAGCTTTCTTT. Translation: CASSSQTNTEAFF.

The V and J genes are TRBV28 and TRBJ2-7; D is unresolved. Per germline, CDR1 MDHEN and CDR2 SYDVKM. The CDR3 has 12 amino acids. V was shortened by 2 bases and J by 4 bases, with 6 bases between the two germline ends. The chain's CDR3 is CASSLGRYEQYF. As DNA, the CDR3 is TGTGCCAGCAGTTTAGGCAGGTACGAGCAGTACTTC.

The DNA for the CDR3 is TGTGCCAGCAGCTGGACAGTGAACACTGAAGCTTTCTTT. This gives the protein CASSWTVNTEAFF. The V and J genes are TRBV11-3 and TRBJ1-1; tentative D call: TRBD1 (6 bases). The ends were cut back, 4 bases at V and 0 bases at J, with 6 bases in the middle. The germline V gene encodes CDR1 SGHNT and CDR2 YENEEA. This CDR3 has 13 residues.